This T cell receptor beta chain derives from a study of T cell repertoires in cytomegalovirus infection. This clonotype was seen many times. No antigen is known for it. Germline CDR1 reads SGHNT; CDR2 reads YENEEA. CDR3 length: 13 residues. The V end was cut by 5 bases, the J end by 8 bases, with 13 bases between. TCRdb reprocessed the reads with MiXCR, giving one entry per CDR3 protein. The data hold roughly 68,000 distinct CDR3 sequences, with about 22% observed a single time. The chain couples TRBV11-3 to TRBJ2-1, with D possibly being TRBD1 or TRBD2 (5 bases each). Sequencing used PBMCs, sequenced either directly or after in vitro stimulation (not recorded which). This receptor was identified in a human donor in good health (CMV status not recorded). Some clones in this sample may be carry-over from other donors' samples. The CDR3 DNA follows: TGTGCCAGCAGCATGAGGGGTAAGGATGAGCAGTTCTTC. Translated, it gives CASSMRGKDEQFF.